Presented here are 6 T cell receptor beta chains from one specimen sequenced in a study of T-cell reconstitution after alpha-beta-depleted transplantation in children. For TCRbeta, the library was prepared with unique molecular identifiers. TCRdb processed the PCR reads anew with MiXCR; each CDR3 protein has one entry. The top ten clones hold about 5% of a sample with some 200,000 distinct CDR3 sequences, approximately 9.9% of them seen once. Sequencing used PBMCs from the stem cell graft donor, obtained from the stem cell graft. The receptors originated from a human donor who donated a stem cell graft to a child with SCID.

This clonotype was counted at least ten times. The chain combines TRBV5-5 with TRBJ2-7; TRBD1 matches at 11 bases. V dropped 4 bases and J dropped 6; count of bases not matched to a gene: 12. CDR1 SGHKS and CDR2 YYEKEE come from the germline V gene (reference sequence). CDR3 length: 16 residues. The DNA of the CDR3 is TGTGCCAGCAGCGCGGGACAGGGGGTGATAAAGAGCGAGCAGTACTTC. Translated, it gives CASSAGQGVIKSEQYF.

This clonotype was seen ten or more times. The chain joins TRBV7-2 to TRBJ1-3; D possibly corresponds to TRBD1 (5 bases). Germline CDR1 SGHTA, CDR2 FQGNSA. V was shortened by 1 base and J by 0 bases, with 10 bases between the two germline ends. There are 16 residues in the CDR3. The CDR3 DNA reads TGTGCCAGCAGCTTAGAGGCAGGGCCCTCTGGAAACACCATATATTTT. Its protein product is CASSLEAGPSGNTIYF.

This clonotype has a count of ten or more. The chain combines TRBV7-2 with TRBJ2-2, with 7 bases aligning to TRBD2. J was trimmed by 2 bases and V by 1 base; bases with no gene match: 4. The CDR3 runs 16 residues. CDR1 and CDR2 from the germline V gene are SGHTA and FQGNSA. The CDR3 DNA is TGTGCCAGCAGCTTAGATGGGGGGGGAAACACCGGGGAGCTGTTTTTT. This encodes CASSLDGGGNTGELFF.

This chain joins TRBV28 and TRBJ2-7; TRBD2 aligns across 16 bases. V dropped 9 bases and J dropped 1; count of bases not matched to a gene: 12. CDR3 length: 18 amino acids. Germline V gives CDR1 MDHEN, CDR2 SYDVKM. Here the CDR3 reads CASQGAGTSGGVSYEQYF. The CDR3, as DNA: TGTGCCAGTCAGGGGGCCGGGACTAGCGGGGGGGTATCCTACGAGCAGTACTTC.

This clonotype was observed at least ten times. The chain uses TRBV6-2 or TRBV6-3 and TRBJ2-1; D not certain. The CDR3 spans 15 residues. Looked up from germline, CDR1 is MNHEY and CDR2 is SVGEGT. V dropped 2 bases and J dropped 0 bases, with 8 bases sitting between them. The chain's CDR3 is CASSYRPPSYNEQFF. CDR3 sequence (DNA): TGTGCCAGCAGTTACCGACCGCCCTCCTACAATGAGCAGTTCTTC.

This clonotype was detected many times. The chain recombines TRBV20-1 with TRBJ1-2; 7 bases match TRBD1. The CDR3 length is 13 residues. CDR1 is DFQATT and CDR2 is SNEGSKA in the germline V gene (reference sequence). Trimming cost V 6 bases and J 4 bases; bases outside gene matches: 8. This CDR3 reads CSAVIGTAYGYTF. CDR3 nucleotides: TGCAGTGCCGTGATAGGGACAGCCTATGGCTACACCTTC.